This T cell receptor (beta chain) comes out of a study of CD8 T cells in Susac syndrome. CD8+ and CD4+ blood T cells underwent TCR beta sequencing. Controls matched for age and sex were healthy donors. Negative isolation was applied to CD8+ and CD4+ T cells, and FACS enrichment was applied to TEMRA cells. With random hexamers, reverse transcription was performed on 0.5 to 1 ug of RNA. Amplification of TCR beta CDR3 was carried out by immunoSEQ multiplex PCR, which covered 54 Vbeta and 13 Jbeta segments. TCRdb reprocessed the immunoSEQ multiplex PCR reads via MiXCR and lists one record per CDR3 protein. This sample has fewer than 150,000 distinct CDR3 sequences, with approximately 95% found just once. In this sample, this clonotype turned up a few times. This sequence was found in a human donor in good health. Sequenced material: CD8+ T cells from PBMCs.

The CDR3 is CASSLGQGHTEAFF. In DNA form, the CDR3 reads TGTGCCAGCAGTTTAGGACAGGGACACACTGAAGCTTTCTTT. The rearrangement joins TRBV27 to TRBJ1-1; 8 bases agree with TRBD1. Germline CDR1 and CDR2: MNHEY and SMNVEV (reference sequence). The CDR3 has 14 residues. With 2 bases clipped from V and 3 bases from J, the junction kept 2 bases outside the gene matches.